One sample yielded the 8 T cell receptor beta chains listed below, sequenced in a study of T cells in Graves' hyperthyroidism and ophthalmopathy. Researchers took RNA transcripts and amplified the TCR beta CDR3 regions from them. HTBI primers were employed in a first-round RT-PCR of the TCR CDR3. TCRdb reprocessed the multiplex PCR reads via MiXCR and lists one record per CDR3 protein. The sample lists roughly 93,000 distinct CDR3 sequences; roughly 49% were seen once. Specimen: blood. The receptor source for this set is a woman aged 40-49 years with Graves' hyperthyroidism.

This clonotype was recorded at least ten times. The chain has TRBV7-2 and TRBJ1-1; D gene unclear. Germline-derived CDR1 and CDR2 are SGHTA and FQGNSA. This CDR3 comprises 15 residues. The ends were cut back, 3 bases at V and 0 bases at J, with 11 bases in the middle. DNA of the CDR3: TGTGCCAGCAGCTTCAAGGCGGGATTGAACACTGAAGCTTTCTTT. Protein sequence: CASSFKAGLNTEAFF.

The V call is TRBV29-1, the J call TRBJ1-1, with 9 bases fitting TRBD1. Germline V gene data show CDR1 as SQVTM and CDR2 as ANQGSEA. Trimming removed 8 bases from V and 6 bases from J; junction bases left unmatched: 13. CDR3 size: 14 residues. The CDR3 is CSQERGQGRSEAFF. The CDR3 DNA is TGCAGCCAAGAGAGAGGACAGGGGAGATCTGAAGCTTTCTTT.

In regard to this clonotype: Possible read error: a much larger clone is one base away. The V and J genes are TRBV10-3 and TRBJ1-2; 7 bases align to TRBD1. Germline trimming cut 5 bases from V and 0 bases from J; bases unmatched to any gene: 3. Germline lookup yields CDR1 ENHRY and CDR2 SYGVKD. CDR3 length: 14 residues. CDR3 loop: CAISPQGTNYGYTF. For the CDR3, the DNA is TGTGCCATCAGTCCACAGGGGACTAACTATGGCTACACCTTC.

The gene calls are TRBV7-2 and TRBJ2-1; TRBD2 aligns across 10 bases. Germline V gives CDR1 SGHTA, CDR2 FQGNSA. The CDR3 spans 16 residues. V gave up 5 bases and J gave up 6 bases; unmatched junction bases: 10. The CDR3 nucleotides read TGTGCCAGCAGCATAAAGCGGGAGGGCCTACGCAATGAGCAGTTCTTC. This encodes CASSIKREGLRNEQFF.

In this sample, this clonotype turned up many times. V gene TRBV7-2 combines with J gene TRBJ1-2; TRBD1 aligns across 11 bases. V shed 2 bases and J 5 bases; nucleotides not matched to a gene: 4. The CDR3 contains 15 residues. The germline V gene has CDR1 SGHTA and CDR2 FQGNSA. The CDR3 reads CASSLRGQGGYGYTF. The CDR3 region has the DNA TGTGCCAGCAGCTTAAGGGGACAGGGGGGATATGGCTACACCTTC.

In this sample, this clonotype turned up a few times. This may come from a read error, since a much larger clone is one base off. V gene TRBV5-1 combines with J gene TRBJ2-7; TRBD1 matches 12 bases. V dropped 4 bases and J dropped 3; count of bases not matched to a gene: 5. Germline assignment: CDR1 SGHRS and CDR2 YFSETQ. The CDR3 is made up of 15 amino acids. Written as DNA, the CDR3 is TGCGCCAGCAGCCCCGGGACAGGGGGCGGCTACGAGCAGTACTTC. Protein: CASSPGTGGGYEQYF.

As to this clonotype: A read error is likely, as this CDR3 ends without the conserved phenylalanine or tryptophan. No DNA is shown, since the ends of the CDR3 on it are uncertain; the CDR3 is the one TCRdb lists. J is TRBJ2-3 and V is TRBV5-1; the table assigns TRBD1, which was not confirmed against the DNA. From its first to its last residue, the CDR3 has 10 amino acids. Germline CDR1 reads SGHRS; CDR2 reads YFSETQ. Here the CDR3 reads CASSQDRGDY.

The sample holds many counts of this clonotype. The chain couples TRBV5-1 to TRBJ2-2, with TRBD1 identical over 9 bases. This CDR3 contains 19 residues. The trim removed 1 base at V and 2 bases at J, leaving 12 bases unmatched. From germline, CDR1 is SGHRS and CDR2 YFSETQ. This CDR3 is CASSLRDRVGSANTGELFF. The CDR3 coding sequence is TGCGCCAGCAGCTTGAGGGACAGGGTCGGTAGCGCCAACACCGGGGAGCTGTTTTTT.